The next 9 T cell receptor beta chains were all read from a single sample in a study of T cell repertoires in ileal Crohn's disease. Some clones are missing from TCRdb's copy, which holds only in-frame ones; the method was immunoSEQ multiplex PCR. The repertoire has more than 11,000 clones, about three quarters of them found once; the top ten carry around 4.6%. The sample taken for sequencing was ileal tissue. These receptors were collected from an adult with Crohn's disease.

The CDR3 spells CASRNQGVDYGYTF. As DNA, the CDR3 is TGTGCCAGCAGAAACCAGGGGGTAGACTATGGCTACACCTTC. The gene calls are TRBV28 and TRBJ1-2; TRBD1 matches at 7 bases. V was clipped by 6 bases and J by 3 bases; unmatched bases: 7. The CDR3 extends over 14 amino acids. Germline loops: CDR1 MDHEN, CDR2 SYDVKM.

This chain joins TRBV6-5 and TRBJ2-1; 14 bases line up with TRBD2. From germline, CDR1 is MNHEY and CDR2 SVGAGI. CDR3 length: 15 residues. The V segment lost 6 bases and the J segment 3 bases; nucleotides outside the gene matches: 1. CDR3 amino acids: CASRGLAGVYNEQFF. CDR3 DNA sequence: TGTGCCAGCAGGGGACTAGCGGGGGTCTACAATGAGCAGTTCTTC.

The V and J genes are TRBV5-1 and TRBJ2-1; a possible D gene is TRBD2 (6 bases). The CDR3 loop spans 15 amino acids. Trimming shortened V by 7 bases and J by 2 bases, and 16 bases separated the two germline ends. Germline loops: CDR1 SGHRS, CDR2 YFSETQ. The CDR3 nucleotides read TGCGCCAGCGAAGGAGGAGGGAGGACCTACAATGAGCAGTTCTTC. Its translation: CASEGGGRTYNEQFF.

The CDR3 coding sequence is TGTGCCAGCAGCCACCTCAGAGGGGGAACAGGAGAGCAGTTCTTC. This sequence encodes CASSHLRGGTGEQFF. The rearrangement joins TRBV14 to TRBJ2-1; D may be TRBD1 (6 bases). V lost 3 bases, J lost 10 bases, and 19 bases lay in between. Germline CDR1 SGHDN, CDR2 FVKESK. This CDR3 spans 15 amino acids.

This clone was seen only once. The chain links TRBV7-2 to TRBJ2-2; maybe TRBD1 (6 bases). CDR3 length equals 15 residues. The germline gives CDR1 SGHTA, CDR2 FQGNSA. The ends were cut back, 5 bases at V and 2 bases at J, with 12 bases in the middle. CDR3 DNA sequence: TGTGCCAGCAGCATAAGGGGGACAAACACCGGGGAGCTGTTTTTT. Amino acids: CASSIRGTNTGELFF.

The rearrangement uses TRBV5-1 and TRBJ2-3; D is ambiguous. From germline, CDR1 is SGHRS and CDR2 YFSETQ. The V end lost 4 bases, the J end lost 6 bases, and 12 bases lay between the germline ends. The length of the CDR3 is 13 residues. DNA for the CDR3: TGCGCCAGCAGCGCATCCAATCGGGATACGCAGTATTTT. Protein: CASSASNRDTQYF.

The gene calls are TRBV27 and TRBJ1-1, with a tentative D call TRBD1 (6 bases). This CDR3 region has 15 residues. In germline, CDR1 is MNHEY, CDR2 SMNVEV (reference sequence). Trimming removed 6 bases at V and 4 bases at J, with 18 bases between. This chain's CDR3 is CASRTLKGVSTEAFF. DNA for the CDR3: TGTGCCAGCAGGACCTTAAAGGGGGTGAGCACTGAAGCTTTCTTT.

This clone was detected only once. The rearrangement uses TRBV10-1 and TRBJ1-5; D is ambiguous. V was pared by 4 bases and J by 1 base, with 8 bases between. Looked up from germline, CDR1 is WNHNN and CDR2 is SYGVQD (reference sequence). The CDR3 extends over 14 amino acids. CDR3 nucleotide sequence: TGCGCCAGCAGTGTGTTCTTCAGCAATCAGCCCCAGCATTTT. Its translation: CASSVFFSNQPQHF.

This chain joins TRBV11-2 and TRBJ2-2, with TRBD2 identical over 15 bases. Unmatched junction bases numbered 8, after V lost 5 bases and J lost 1 base. Germline V gives CDR1 SGHAT, CDR2 FQNNGV. The CDR3 is 19 amino acids. The CDR3: CASSPGGLAGGRNTGELFF. The CDR3, as DNA: TGTGCCAGCAGCCCCGGGGGACTAGCGGGGGGCCGGAACACCGGGGAGCTGTTTTTT. Based on the CDR3 plus reference TRBV11-2 and TRBJ2-2, the full variable domain is EAGVAQSPRYKIIEKRQSVAFWCNPISGHATLYWYQQILGQGPKLLIQFQNNGVVDDSQLPKDRFSAERLKGVDSTLKIQPAKLEDSAVYLCASSPGGLAGGRNTGELFFGEGSRLTVL.